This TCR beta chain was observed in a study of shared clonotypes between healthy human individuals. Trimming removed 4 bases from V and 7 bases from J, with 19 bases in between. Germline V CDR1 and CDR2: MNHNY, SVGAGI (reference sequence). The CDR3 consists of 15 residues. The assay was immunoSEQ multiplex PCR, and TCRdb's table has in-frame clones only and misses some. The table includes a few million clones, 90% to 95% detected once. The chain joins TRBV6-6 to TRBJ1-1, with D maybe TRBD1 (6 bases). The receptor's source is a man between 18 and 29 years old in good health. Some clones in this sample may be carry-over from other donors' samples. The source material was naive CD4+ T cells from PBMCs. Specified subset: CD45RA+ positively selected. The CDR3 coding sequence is TGTGCCAGCAGTTGGGGGCCGGAGAGGATAGGTGAAGCTTTCTTT. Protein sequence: CASSWGPERIGEAFF.